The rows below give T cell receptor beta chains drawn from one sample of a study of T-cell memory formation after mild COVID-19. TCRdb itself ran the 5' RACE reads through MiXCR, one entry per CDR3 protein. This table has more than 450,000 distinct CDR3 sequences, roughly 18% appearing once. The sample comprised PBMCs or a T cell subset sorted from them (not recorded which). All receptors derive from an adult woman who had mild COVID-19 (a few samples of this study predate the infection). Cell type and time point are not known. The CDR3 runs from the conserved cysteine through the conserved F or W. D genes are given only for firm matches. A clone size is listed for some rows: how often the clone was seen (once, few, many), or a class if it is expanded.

TGTGCCTCTAGGTCAGGGGAAGGCAATCAGCCCCAGCATTTT	CASRSGEGNQPQHF	.	.	TRBV7-2	14	TRBJ1-5
TGTGCCAGCGTCGACGGGAGCTCCTACGAGCAGTACTTC	CASVDGSSYEQYF	.	.	TRBV2	13	TRBJ2-7
TGTGCCAGCAGCTTATACGCTGGTGCGGAGACCCAGTACTTC	CASSLYAGAETQYF	.	few	TRBV7-3	14	TRBJ2-5
TGTGCCAGCAGTCGTGGGGCGGTGGGTCAAGAGACCCAGTACTTC	CASSRGAVGQETQYF	.	few	TRBV7-6	15	TRBJ2-5
TGCGCCAGCAGCCAAGAGGGTTCCCTTAATCGGGGAAAGACCCAGTACTTC	CASSQEGSLNRGKTQYF	.	.	TRBV4-1	17	TRBJ2-5
TGTGCCAGCAGTCCAGGAACGAGGGGGGGTCAGCCCCAGCATTTT	CASSPGTRGGQPQHF	.	few	TRBV6-5	15	TRBJ1-5
TGTGCCAGCAGTTACTCCCGGACTAGCGGGGAAGAGACCCAGTACTTC	CASSYSRTSGEETQYF	TRBD2	few	TRBV6-5	16	TRBJ2-5
TGCGCCAGCAGCTTGGCCGCGTCGAACACTGAAGCTTTCTTT	CASSLAASNTEAFF	.	.	TRBV5-1	14	TRBJ1-1
TGCAGTGCTAGAGATCAGAGGGGACAGGAAAAGACCCAGTACTTC	CSARDQRGQEKTQYF	TRBD1	.	TRBV20-1	15	TRBJ2-5
TGTGCCAGCAGCGTAGGAATGGATTGGGGCACTGAAGCTTTCTTT	CASSVGMDWGTEAFF	.	.	TRBV9	15	TRBJ1-1
TGTGCCAGCAGCTTTAGGACAACTAGCACAGATACGCAGTATTTT	CASSFRTTSTDTQYF	.	few	TRBV7-6	15	TRBJ2-3
TGTGCCAGTATAGGGAGGGACTACGAGCAGTACTTC	CASIGRDYEQYF	TRBD2	.	TRBV19	12	TRBJ2-7
TGTGCCAGCAGTTACTCGACAGGGGACGGAGTCCTGGGGGTCTACGAGCAGTACTTC	CASSYSTGDGVLGVYEQYF	TRBD1	once	TRBV6-5	19	TRBJ2-7
TGCGCCAGCAGCCAGTCTCCTTACAGGGATCAGCCCCAGCATTTT	CASSQSPYRDQPQHF	.	.	TRBV4-1	15	TRBJ1-5
TGCGCCAGCAGCTTGGTTGGGGGCCCCCCCACAGATACGCAGTATTTT	CASSLVGGPPTDTQYF	.	few	TRBV5-1	16	TRBJ2-3
TGCGCCAGCAGCCAAGTCCGGGGCGCCTACGAGCAGTACTTC	CASSQVRGAYEQYF	.	.	TRBV4-1	14	TRBJ2-7
TGCAGTGCTAGTGGGCTACTAGCGGGAGATCACAATGAGCAGTTCTTC	CSASGLLAGDHNEQFF	TRBD2	few	TRBV20-1	16	TRBJ2-1
TGCGCCAGCAGCCTCTCGGTCCGATTGGGGACTGAAGCTTTCTTT	CASSLSVRLGTEAFF	.	few	TRBV4-3	15	TRBJ1-1
TGCGCCAGCAGCACGCGTGGACAGGGCCTGAACACTGAAGCTTTCTTT	CASSTRGQGLNTEAFF	TRBD1	few	TRBV4-1	16	TRBJ1-1
TGTGCCAGCTCACCCCTAGGGGACAACGGGAATTCACCCCTCCACTTT	CASSPLGDNGNSPLHF	.	.	TRBV18	16	TRBJ1-6
TGCGCCAGCAGCCTAGCCGGTAGTATCCAAGAGACCCAGTACTTC	CASSLAGSIQETQYF	.	many	TRBV4-3	15	TRBJ2-5
TGTGCCAGCTCGCACGGGGAGACCTACGAGCAGTACTTC	CASSHGETYEQYF	.	.	TRBV18	13	TRBJ2-7
TGTGCCAGCAGCTTACTTGAAGAAGAGACCCAGTACTTC	CASSLLEEETQYF	.	.	TRBV7-9	13	TRBJ2-5
TGTGCCTGGAGTGTTGGGACAGTCGGCAATCAGCCCCAGCATTTT	CAWSVGTVGNQPQHF	TRBD1	many	TRBV30	15	TRBJ1-5
TGTGCCAGCAGCTTTTTTGGCGGGGGGGCCTCAGATACGCAGTATTTT	CASSFFGGGASDTQYF	TRBD2	.	TRBV7-9	16	TRBJ2-3
TGTGCCACCAGCAGAGACAGGGTCAGCACAGATACGCAGTATTTT	CATSRDRVSTDTQYF	.	many	TRBV15	15	TRBJ2-3
TGTGCCACCAGCAGTATACCGGGACAGGGGATGAACACTGAAGCTTTCTTT	CATSSIPGQGMNTEAFF	TRBD1	.	TRBV15	17	TRBJ1-1
TGTGCCAGCAGCTCCACTGCCTACGAGCAGTACTTC	CASSSTAYEQYF	.	many	TRBV7-6	12	TRBJ2-7
TGTGCCAGCAGAGAAGCCAGTAGCAATCAGCCCCAGCATTTT	CASREASSNQPQHF	.	few	TRBV6-5	14	TRBJ1-5
TGTGCCAGCAGTTTCCCTTTTGTGGGGGCTAACTATGGCTACACCTTC	CASSFPFVGANYGYTF	.	.	TRBV28	16	TRBJ1-2
TGTGCCACCAGTGATCCCGCCGGGACTGACTATGGCTACACCTTC	CATSDPAGTDYGYTF	.	few	TRBV24-1	15	TRBJ1-2
TGCCTCGGGGTTTCCTATGGCTACACCTTC	CLGVSYGYTF	.	few	TRBV20-1	10	TRBJ1-2
TGCAGTGCTAGTTTGGACACGGCGGGAAACACCATATATTTT	CSASLDTAGNTIYF	.	few	TRBV20-1	14	TRBJ1-3
TGTGCCAGCAGCGTAGGTGTCGCTGAGGTCACAGATACGCAGTATTTT	CASSVGVAEVTDTQYF	.	.	TRBV9	16	TRBJ2-3
TGTGCCAGCAGCTTACTTGGACAAGAGGTGACAGATACGCAGTATTTT	CASSLLGQEVTDTQYF	.	many	TRBV7-3	16	TRBJ2-3
TGCAGTGCTAGAGATCGCGGGTTGAGGGAGACCCAGTACTTC	CSARDRGLRETQYF	.	.	TRBV20-1	14	TRBJ2-5
TGTGCCAGCAGCAAGCTAGCGGGAGGGCCAATTCCTAATGAGCAGTTCTTC	CASSKLAGGPIPNEQFF	TRBD2	few	TRBV11-2	17	TRBJ2-1
TGTGCCAGCAGTTTCCAAATTAACTATGGCTACACCTTC	CASSFQINYGYTF	.	.	TRBV6-5	13	TRBJ1-2
TGTGCCAGCTCACAGACAGGGGACTATGGCTACACCTTC	CASSQTGDYGYTF	TRBD1	few	TRBV18	13	TRBJ1-2
TGCAGTGCTAGGGTTGGCGCCTTAGAGACCCAGTACTTC	CSARVGALETQYF	.	few	TRBV20-1	13	TRBJ2-5
TGTGCCAGCAGGACCGTGACAGGGACAGAGACCCAGTACTTC	CASRTVTGTETQYF	TRBD1	few	TRBV5-5	14	TRBJ2-5
TGTGCCACCATATCTCGGGCGGCCTCCGACACCGGGGAGCTGTTTTTT	CATISRAASDTGELFF	.	.	TRBV7-9	16	TRBJ2-2
TGTGCCAGCAGCGACGGGACAGCTAGCTCCTACGAGCAGTACTTC	CASSDGTASSYEQYF	TRBD1	.	TRBV7-9	15	TRBJ2-7